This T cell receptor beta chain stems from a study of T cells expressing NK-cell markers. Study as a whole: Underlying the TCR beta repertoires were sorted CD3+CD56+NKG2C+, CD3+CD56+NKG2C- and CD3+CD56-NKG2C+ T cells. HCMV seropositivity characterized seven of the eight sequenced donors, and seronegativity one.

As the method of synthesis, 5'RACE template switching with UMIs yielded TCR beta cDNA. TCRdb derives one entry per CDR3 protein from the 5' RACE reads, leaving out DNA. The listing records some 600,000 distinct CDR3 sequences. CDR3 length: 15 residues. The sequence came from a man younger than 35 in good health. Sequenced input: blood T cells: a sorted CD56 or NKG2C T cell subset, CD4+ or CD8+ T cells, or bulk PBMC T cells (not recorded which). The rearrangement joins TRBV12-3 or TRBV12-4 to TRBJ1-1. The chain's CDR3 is CASTPRLGENTEAFF.